This TCR beta chain derives from a study of blood T cell repertoires in COVID-19. Study details: COVID-19 samples, acute and convalescent, were from the United States, Italy and Spain. From T cells, B-cell-depleted T cells, or PBMCs came the material, which was cDNA or gDNA.

Under the authors' procedure: Reference gene primer amplification yielded estimated nucleated cell counts. TCRdb keeps only in-frame clones here, not all; method: immunoSEQ multiplex PCR. The V and J calls and clone size are taken from that table; D and trimming were inferred from the DNA. The data contain roughly 100,000 clones, roughly four fifths of them singletons. The V gene lost 6 bases and the J gene lost 4 bases, with 24 bases spanning the gap. The CDR3 is 16 residues long. CDR1 is SQVTM, CDR2 ANQGSEA, per germline. The receptor was isolated from a woman older than 75 with acute or convalescent COVID-19. The material sequenced was peripheral blood. The chain carries TRBV29-1 and TRBJ1-2, with TRBD1 as a possible D gene (6 bases). The CDR3 bases are TGCAGCGTCCTATCCCTTCGGACAGTCAACTCCTATGGCTACACCTTC. Amino acid sequence: CSVLSLRTVNSYGYTF.